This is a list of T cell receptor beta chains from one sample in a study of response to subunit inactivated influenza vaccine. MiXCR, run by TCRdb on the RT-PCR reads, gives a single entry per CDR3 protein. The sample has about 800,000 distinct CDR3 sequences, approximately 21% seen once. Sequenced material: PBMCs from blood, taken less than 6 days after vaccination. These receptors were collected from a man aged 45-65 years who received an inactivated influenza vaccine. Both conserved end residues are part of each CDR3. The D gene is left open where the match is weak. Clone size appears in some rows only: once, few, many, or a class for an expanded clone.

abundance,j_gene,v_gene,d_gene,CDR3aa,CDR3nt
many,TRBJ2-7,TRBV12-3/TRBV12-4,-,CASRTTGREQYF,TGTGCCAGCAGGACTACAGGGAGGGAGCAGTACTTC
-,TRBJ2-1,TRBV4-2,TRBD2,CASRGLSGGASNEQFF,TGTGCCAGCAGGGGGTTAAGCGGGGGCGCCTCCAATGAGCAGTTCTTC
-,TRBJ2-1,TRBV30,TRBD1,CAWSATGDEQFF,TGTGCCTGGAGTGCGACAGGGGATGAGCAGTTCTTC
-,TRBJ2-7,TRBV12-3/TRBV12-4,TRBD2,CASSFAGVEQYF,TGTGCCAGCAGTTTCGCGGGGGTCGAGCAGTACTTC
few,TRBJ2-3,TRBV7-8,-,CASSFTPGGVTDTQYF,TGTGCCAGCAGCTTTACCCCTGGCGGGGTCACAGATACGCAGTATTTT
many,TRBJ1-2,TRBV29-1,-,CSVAGRTNYGYTF,TGCAGCGTTGCGGGGCGGACCAACTATGGCTACACCTTC
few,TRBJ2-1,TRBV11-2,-,CASSLWWRKIQFF,TGTGCCAGCAGCTTATGGTGGCGGAAGATCCAGTTCTTC
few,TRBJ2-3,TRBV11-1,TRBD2,CASSFPRNWREGPDTQYF,TGTGCCAGCAGCTTCCCACGGAATTGGCGGGAGGGCCCAGATACGCAGTATTTT
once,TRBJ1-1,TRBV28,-,CASRIAGQITEAFF,TGTGCCAGCAGGATCGCCGGACAGATCACTGAAGCTTTCTTT
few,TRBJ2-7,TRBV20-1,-,CSDLAIGFEQYF,TGCAGCGATCTAGCGATTGGTTTCGAGCAGTACTTC
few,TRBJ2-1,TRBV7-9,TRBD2,CASSSTGGANNEQFF,TGTGCCAGCAGCTCTACGGGGGGAGCTAACAATGAGCAGTTCTTC
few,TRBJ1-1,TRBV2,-,CASSDRGTEAFF,TGTGCCAGCAGTGACAGGGGTACTGAAGCTTTCTTT
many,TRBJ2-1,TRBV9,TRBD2,CASSRLAGVGNEQFF,TGTGCCAGCAGCCGACTAGCGGGAGTAGGTAATGAGCAGTTCTTC
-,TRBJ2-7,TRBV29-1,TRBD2,CSVVGGSLYEQYF,TGCAGCGTTGTAGGCGGGAGTCTCTACGAGCAGTACTTC
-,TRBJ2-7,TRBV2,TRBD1,CASSEDRGPYEQYF,TGTGCCAGCAGTGAAGACAGGGGCCCCTACGAGCAGTACTTC
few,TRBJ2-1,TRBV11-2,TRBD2,CASSLGLTSGYNEQFF,TGTGCCAGCAGCTTAGGGCTTACTAGCGGTTACAATGAGCAGTTCTTC
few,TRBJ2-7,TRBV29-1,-,CSVEERRSGDYEQYF,TGCAGCGTTGAAGAGAGGAGGTCAGGGGACTACGAGCAGTACTTC
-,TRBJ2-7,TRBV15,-,CATSRGKPRDSYEQYF,TGTGCCACCAGCAGAGGCAAGCCGCGGGACTCCTACGAGCAGTACTTC
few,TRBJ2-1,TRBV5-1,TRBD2,CASSRINIAGGFSYNEQFF,TGCGCCAGCAGCCGGATTAACATAGCGGGGGGTTTTTCCTACAATGAGCAGTTCTTC
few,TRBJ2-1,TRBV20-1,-,CSARGGNVGEQFF,TGCAGTGCTAGAGGCGGGAACGTGGGTGAGCAGTTCTTC
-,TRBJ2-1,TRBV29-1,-,CSVGPTYNEQFF,TGCAGCGTTGGGCCTACGTACAATGAGCAGTTCTTC
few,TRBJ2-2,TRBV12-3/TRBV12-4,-,CASSFRGGTTNTGELFF,TGTGCCAGCAGTTTCCGCGGGGGCACCACGAACACCGGGGAGCTGTTTTTT
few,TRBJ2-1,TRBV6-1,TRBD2,CASRRLAGEYNEQFF,TGTGCCAGCAGGCGGCTAGCGGGAGAGTACAATGAGCAGTTCTTC
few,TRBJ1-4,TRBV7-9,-,CASSLAEVRDEKLFF,TGTGCCAGCAGCTTAGCAGAGGTTCGTGATGAAAAACTGTTTTTT